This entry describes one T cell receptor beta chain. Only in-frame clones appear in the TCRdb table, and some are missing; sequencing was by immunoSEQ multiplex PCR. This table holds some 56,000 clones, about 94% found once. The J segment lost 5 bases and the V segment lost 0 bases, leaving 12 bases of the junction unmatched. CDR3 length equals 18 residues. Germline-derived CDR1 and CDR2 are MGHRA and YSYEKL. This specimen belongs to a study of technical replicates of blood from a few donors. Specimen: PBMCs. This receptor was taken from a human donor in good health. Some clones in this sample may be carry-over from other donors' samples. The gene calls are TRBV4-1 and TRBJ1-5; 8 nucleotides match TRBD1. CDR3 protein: CASSQDPAGGNLYQPQHF. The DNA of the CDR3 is TGCGCCAGCAGCCAAGATCCCGCAGGGGGCAATTTGTATCAGCCCCAGCATTTT.